These 8 T cell receptor beta chains share one sample of origin, sequenced in a study of T cell changes during pregnancy in multiple sclerosis. Clones were read by immunoSEQ multiplex PCR, and TCRdb kept only the in-frame ones, dropping some. The repertoire holds more than 30,000 clones, with approximately 90% as singletons. Specimen: CD8+ T cells from peripheral blood mononuclear cells, collected in the first trimester of pregnancy. These receptor sequences come from a female donor with multiple sclerosis, enrolled in a pregnancy study.

The chain combines TRBV2 with TRBJ2-1, with 8 bases that match TRBD2. Germline values: CDR1 SNHLY, CDR2 FYNNEI. The length of the CDR3 is 15 residues. V shed 10 bases, J shed 0 bases, and the junction held 8 bases outside the gene matches. The CDR3 sequence is CATSAGTSSYNEQFF. CDR3 coding DNA: TGTGCCACTTCCGCCGGGACTAGCTCCTACAATGAGCAGTTCTTC.

The chain employs TRBV7-8 and TRBJ2-1; no reliable D call. CDR1 is SGHVS, CDR2 FQNEAQ, per germline. The CDR3 totals 15 residues. V was pared by 1 base and J by 6 bases, with 13 bases between. CDR3 sequence reads: CASSLGEVASNEQFF. CDR3 sequence (DNA): TGTGCCAGCAGCTTAGGAGAGGTTGCGAGCAATGAGCAGTTCTTC.

This clone has a single count. This chain uses TRBV7-3 with TRBJ2-1; TRBD1 agrees at 7 bases. The length of the CDR3 is 15 residues. Germline V CDR1 and CDR2: SGHTA, FQGTGA. J lost 7 bases, V lost 2 bases, and 8 bases had no gene match. Written as DNA, the CDR3 is TGTGCCAGCAGCTTATTAGGACAGGCTATGAATGAGCAGTTCTTC. Its protein product is CASSLLGQAMNEQFF.

The chain links TRBV13 to TRBJ2-6; D gene ambiguous. Germline V gives CDR1 PRHDT, CDR2 FYEKMQ (reference sequence). The CDR3 is made up of 17 amino acids. The germline V and J ends were trimmed by 4 bases and 0 bases, with 13 bases remaining between them. CDR3 sequence reads: CASSSETVSSGANVLTF. Written as DNA, the CDR3 is TGTGCCAGCAGCTCGGAGACGGTGAGCTCTGGGGCCAACGTCCTGACTTTC. The whole variable domain, remainder taken from reference TRBV13 and TRBJ2-6, is AAGVIQSPRHLIKEKRETATLKCYPIPRHDTVYWYQQGPGQDPQFLISFYEKMQSDKGSIPDRFSAQQFSDYHSELNMSSLELGDSALYFCASSSETVSSGANVLTFGAGSRLTVL.

This chain uses TRBV6-5 with TRBJ1-2; tentative D call: TRBD1 (6 bases). Germline CDR1 MNHEY, CDR2 SVGAGI. Trimming left V 5 bases short and J 4 bases short, with 17 bases between. This CDR3 region has 15 residues. The CDR3 bases are TGTGCCAGCAGTCTAACCCGGGACATTTTCTATGGCTACACCTTC. Its protein product is CASSLTRDIFYGYTF.

V gene TRBV10-2 combines with J gene TRBJ2-3; a weak D match, TRBD2 (5 bases). The CDR3 has 14 amino acids. The V gene lost 5 bases and the J gene lost 3 bases, with 12 bases spanning the gap. The V gene's germline CDR1 is WSHSY and CDR2 SAAADI. Written as DNA, the CDR3 is TGCGCCAGCAGTAGTCGAACGGGGACAGATACGCAGTATTTT. Protein product: CASSSRTGTDTQYF.

The chain employs TRBV7-3 and TRBJ2-3; weak D call: TRBD2 (7 bases). Germline-derived CDR1 and CDR2 are SGHTA and FQGTGA. CDR3 length equals 14 residues. Deletions cut 6 bases from V and 3 bases from J, with 13 bases between. CDR3 sequence (DNA): TGTGCCAGCAGTAAGGGGGGAGGGACAGATACGCAGTATTTT. It is translated as CASSKGGGTDTQYF.

The chain has TRBV15 and TRBJ1-5, with a possible D match to TRBD1 (6 bases). The V end was cut by 5 bases, the J end by 4 bases, with 18 bases between. This CDR3 region has 16 residues. The V gene's germline CDR1 is LNHNV and CDR2 YYDKDF (reference sequence). CDR3 nucleotide sequence: TGTGCCACCAGCGACCCCCGGGGGGCCCAAAATCAGCCCCAGCATTTT. Encoded protein: CATSDPRGAQNQPQHF.